The 13 T cell receptor beta chains below come from one sample, sequenced in a study of blood T cell repertoires in COVID-19. Produced via immunoSEQ multiplex PCR; TCRdb's table is partial and in-frame only. The sample records over 45,000 clones, 80% to 90% being singletons. The sequencing sample was made of peripheral blood. The receptors here all came from a woman older than 75 with acute or convalescent COVID-19.

V and J are TRBV10-2 and TRBJ2-4, with 9 bases lining up with TRBD1. V was clipped by 7 bases and J by 2 bases; unmatched bases: 6. Germline loops: CDR1 WSHSY, CDR2 SAAADI. The CDR3 totals 15 residues. The CDR3 reads CASKGQGNPKNIQYF. CDR3 coding DNA: TGCGCCAGCAAAGGACAGGGGAATCCCAAAAACATTCAGTACTTC.

The chain links TRBV6-5 to TRBJ2-1, with 7 bases matching TRBD1. The CDR3 length is 15 residues. V shed 7 bases and J 0 bases; nucleotides not matched to a gene: 6. The V gene's germline CDR1 is MNHEY and CDR2 SVGAGI. As DNA, the CDR3 is TGTGCCAGCATTCCCAACAGGGGCTCCTACAATGAGCAGTTCTTC. It yields the protein CASIPNRGSYNEQFF.

The chain combines TRBV10-2 with TRBJ1-4; 7 bases map to TRBD1. CDR3 size: 18 residues. V was clipped by 3 bases and J by 10 bases; unmatched bases: 20. Germline V gene data show CDR1 as WSHSY and CDR2 as SAAADI. The CDR3 protein is CASSESGTEGFVFGKLFF. Here the CDR3 DNA reads TGCGCCAGCAGTGAATCCGGGACAGAGGGATTCGTGTTTGGAAAACTGTTTTTT.

This chain uses TRBV11-2 with TRBJ1-1; D unclear. Deletions cut 5 bases from V and 2 bases from J, with 15 bases between. Germline CDR1 SGHAT, CDR2 FQNNGV. CDR3 length: 15 amino acids. CDR3 in DNA: TGTGCCAGCAGCCCAGGATGGGTACCTAACACTGAAGCTTTCTTT. It specifies CASSPGWVPNTEAFF. The whole variable domain, filled in from reference TRBV11-2 and TRBJ1-1, reads EAGVAQSPRYKIIEKRQSVAFWCNPISGHATLYWYQQILGQGPKLLIQFQNNGVVDDSQLPKDRFSAERLKGVDSTLKIQPAKLEDSAVYLCASSPGWVPNTEAFFGQGTRLTVV.

The chain is built from TRBV6-5 and TRBJ1-5; D gene unclear. The CDR3 runs to 14 residues. The V gene's germline CDR1 is MNHEY and CDR2 SVGAGI. Trimming stripped 6 bases from V and 0 bases from J, with 9 bases between. The CDR3: CASSRHDSNQPQHF. As DNA, the CDR3 is TGTGCCAGCAGCAGACACGATAGCAATCAGCCCCAGCATTTT.

This chain uses TRBV5-1 with TRBJ1-5, with D hard to call. Germline V lookup: CDR1 SGHRS, CDR2 YFSETQ. CDR3 length: 15 amino acids. V lost 1 base, J lost 0 bases, and 8 bases lay in between. The CDR3 region is CASSLHPGSNQPQHF. The CDR3 bases are TGCGCCAGCAGCTTGCATCCGGGTAGCAATCAGCCCCAGCATTTT.

This chain uses TRBV2 with TRBJ2-3, with 8 bases lining up with TRBD2. This CDR3 is built from 14 residues. Unmatched junction bases numbered 8, after V lost 10 bases and J lost 2 bases. CDR1 SNHLY and CDR2 FYNNEI come from the germline V gene. CDR3 sequence (DNA): TGTGCCACCCTACCTAGCGGGTTCACAGATACGCAGTATTTT. It encodes CATLPSGFTDTQYF.

This chain uses TRBV5-4 with TRBJ1-4; 7 bases line up with TRBD1. Germline V gene sequence: CDR1 SGHNT, CDR2 YYREEE (reference sequence). The CDR3 is 15 residues long. Trimming at V came to 4 bases and at J to 3 bases, leaving 6 bases not matched to a gene. CDR3: CASSLRQGPNEKLFF. As DNA, the CDR3 is TGTGCCAGCAGCCTTAGACAGGGTCCTAATGAAAAACTGTTTTTT.

The CDR3 bases are TGTGCCAGCAGCGGATCCGCCGGGTGGTATAGCACAGATACGCAGTATTTT. Its translation is CASSGSAGWYSTDTQYF. This sequence joins TRBV5-4 and TRBJ2-3; D unclear. This CDR3 region has 17 residues. Trimming pared 4 bases from V and 0 bases from J, leaving 18 bases between. The germline gives CDR1 SGHNT, CDR2 YYREEE (reference sequence).

This clone appeared once. The chain is built from TRBV7-8 and TRBJ1-3; the match to TRBD1 covers 7 bases. Germline V gene data show CDR1 as SGHVS and CDR2 as FQNEAQ. CDR3 length: 15 residues. V lost 3 bases, J lost 0 bases, and 2 bases stayed unmatched. The CDR3 DNA follows: TGTGCCAGCAGCTTGACAGGGTTCTCTGGAAACACCATATATTTT. It yields the protein CASSLTGFSGNTIYF.

The rearrangement links TRBV18 to TRBJ1-2; 11 nucleotides align to TRBD1. The CDR3 is 15 residues long. Germline trimming cut 5 bases from V and 8 bases from J; bases unmatched to any gene: 10. Germline V CDR1 and CDR2: KGHSH, LQKENI. The CDR3, as DNA: TGTGCCAGCTCATTCAAAAGGGACAGGGGGGACGGCTACACCTTC. It translates to CASSFKRDRGDGYTF.

Only a few counts were recorded for this clone. The chain recombines TRBV7-3 with TRBJ2-7; perhaps TRBD1 as D (5 bases). Trimming removed 2 bases from V and 3 bases from J, with 14 bases in between. CDR3 length equals 15 residues. The germline gives CDR1 SGHTA, CDR2 FQGTGA. DNA of the CDR3: TGTGCCAGCAGCTTACGGCCAGGGCTTGGCTACGAGCAGTACTTC. It encodes CASSLRPGLGYEQYF.

V gene TRBV3-1 (or the pseudogene TRBV3-2) combines with J gene TRBJ2-2; tentatively, D is TRBD2 (6 bases). The CDR3 length is 15 residues. Trimming left V 4 bases short and J 7 bases short, with 16 bases between. The germline V gene encodes CDR1 LGHDT and CDR2 YNNKEL (reference sequence). The CDR3 reads CASSPTSTGIGELFF. CDR3 nucleotides: TGTGCCAGCAGCCCCACTAGCACAGGAATCGGGGAGCTGTTTTTT.